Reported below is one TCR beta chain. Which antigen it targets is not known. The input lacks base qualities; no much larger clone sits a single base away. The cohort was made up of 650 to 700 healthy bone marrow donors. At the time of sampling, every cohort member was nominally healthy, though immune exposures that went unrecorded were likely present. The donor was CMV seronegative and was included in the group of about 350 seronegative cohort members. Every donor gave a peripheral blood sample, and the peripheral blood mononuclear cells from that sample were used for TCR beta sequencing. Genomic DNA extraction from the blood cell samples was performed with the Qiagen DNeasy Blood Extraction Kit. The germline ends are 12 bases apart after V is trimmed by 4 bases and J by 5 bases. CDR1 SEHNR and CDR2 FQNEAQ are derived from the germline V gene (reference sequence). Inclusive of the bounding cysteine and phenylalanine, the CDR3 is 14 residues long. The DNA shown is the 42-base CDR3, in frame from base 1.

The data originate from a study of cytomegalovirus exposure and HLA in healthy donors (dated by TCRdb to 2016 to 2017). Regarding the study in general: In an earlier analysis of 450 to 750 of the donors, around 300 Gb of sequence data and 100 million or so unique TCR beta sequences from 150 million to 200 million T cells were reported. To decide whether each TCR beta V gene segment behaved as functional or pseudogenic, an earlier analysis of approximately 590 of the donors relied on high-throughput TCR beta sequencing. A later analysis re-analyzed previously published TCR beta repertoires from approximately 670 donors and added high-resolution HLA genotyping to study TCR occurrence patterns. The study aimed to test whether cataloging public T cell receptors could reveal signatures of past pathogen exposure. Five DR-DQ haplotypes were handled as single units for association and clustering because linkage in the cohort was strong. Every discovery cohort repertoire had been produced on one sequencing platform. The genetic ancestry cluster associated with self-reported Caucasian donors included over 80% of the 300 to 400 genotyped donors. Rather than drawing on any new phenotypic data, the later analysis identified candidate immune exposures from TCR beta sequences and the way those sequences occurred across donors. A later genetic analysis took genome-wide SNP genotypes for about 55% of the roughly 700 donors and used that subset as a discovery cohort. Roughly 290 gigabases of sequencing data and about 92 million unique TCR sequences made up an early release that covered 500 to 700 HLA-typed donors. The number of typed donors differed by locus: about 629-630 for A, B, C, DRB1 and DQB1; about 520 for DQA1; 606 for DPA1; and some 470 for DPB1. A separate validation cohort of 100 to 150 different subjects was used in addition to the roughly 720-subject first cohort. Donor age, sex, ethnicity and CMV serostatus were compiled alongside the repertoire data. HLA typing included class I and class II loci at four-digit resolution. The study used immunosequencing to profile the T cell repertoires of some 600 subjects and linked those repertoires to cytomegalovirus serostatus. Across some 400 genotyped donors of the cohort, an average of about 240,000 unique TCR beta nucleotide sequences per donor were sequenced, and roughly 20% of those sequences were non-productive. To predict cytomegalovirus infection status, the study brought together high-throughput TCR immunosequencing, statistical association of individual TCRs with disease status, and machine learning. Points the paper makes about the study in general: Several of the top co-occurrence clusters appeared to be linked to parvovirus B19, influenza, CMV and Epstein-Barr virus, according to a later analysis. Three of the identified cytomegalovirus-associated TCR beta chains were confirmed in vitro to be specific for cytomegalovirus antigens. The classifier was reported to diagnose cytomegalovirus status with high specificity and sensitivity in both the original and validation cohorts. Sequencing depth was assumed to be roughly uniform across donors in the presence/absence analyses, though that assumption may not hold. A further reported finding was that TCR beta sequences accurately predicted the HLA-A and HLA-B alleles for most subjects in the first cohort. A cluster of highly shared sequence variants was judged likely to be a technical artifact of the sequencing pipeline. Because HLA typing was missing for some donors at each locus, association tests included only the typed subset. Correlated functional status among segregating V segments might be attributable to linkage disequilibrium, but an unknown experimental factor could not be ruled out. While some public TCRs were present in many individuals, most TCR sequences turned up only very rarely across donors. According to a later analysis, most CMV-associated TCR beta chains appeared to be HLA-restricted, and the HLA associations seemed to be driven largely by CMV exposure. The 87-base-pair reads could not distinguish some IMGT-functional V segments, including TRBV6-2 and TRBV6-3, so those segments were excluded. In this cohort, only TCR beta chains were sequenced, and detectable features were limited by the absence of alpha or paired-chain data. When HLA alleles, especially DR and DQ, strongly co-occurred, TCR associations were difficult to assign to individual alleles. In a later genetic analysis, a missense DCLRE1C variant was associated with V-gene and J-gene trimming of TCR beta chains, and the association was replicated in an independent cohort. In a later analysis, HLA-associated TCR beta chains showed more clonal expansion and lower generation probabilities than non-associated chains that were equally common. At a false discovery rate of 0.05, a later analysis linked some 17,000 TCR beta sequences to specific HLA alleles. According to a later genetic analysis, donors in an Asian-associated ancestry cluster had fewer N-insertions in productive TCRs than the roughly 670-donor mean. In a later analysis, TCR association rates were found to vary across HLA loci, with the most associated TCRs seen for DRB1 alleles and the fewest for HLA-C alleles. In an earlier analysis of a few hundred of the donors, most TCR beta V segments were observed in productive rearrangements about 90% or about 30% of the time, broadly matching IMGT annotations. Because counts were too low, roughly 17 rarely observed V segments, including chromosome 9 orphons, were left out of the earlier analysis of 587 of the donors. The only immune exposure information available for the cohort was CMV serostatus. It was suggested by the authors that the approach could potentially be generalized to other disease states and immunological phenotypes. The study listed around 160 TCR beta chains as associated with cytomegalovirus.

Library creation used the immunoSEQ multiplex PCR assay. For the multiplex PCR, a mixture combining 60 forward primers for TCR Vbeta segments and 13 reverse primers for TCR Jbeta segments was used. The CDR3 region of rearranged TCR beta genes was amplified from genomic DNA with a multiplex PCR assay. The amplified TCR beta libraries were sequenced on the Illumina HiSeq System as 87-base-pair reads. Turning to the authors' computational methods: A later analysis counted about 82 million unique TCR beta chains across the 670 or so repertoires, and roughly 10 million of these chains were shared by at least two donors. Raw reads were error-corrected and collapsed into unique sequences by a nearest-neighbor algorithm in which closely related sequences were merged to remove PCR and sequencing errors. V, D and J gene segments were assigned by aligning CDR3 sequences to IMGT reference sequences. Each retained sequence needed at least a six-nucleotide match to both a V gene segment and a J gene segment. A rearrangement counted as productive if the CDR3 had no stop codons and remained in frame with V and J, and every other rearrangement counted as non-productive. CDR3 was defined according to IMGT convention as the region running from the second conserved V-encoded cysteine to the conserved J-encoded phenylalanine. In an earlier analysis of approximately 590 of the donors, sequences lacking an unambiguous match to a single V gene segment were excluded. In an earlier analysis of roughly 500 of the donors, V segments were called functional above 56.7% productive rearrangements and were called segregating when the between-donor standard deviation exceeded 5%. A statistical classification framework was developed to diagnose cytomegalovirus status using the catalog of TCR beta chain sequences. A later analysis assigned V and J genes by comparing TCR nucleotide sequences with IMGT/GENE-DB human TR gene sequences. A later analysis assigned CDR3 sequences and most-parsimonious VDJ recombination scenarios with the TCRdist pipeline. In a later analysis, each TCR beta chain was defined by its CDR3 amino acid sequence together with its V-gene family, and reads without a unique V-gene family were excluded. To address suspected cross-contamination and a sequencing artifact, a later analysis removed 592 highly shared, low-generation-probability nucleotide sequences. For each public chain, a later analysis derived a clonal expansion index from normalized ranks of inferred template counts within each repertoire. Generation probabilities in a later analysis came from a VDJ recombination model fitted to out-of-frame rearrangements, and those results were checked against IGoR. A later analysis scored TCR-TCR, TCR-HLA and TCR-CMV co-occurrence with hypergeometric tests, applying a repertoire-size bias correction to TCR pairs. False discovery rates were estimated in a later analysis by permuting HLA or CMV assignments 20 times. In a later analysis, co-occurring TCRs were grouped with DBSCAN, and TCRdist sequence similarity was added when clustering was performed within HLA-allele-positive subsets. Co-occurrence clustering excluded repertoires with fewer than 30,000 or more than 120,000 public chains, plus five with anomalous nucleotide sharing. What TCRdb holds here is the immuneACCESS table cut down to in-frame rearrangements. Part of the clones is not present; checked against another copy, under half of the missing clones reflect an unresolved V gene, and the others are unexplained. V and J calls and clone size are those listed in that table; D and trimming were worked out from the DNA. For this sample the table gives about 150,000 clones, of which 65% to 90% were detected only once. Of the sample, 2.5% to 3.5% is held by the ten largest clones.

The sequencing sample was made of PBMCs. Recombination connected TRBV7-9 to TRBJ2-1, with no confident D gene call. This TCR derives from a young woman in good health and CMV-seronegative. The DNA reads TGTGCCAGCAGCTCCGGTGTAGGAGACAATGAGCAGTTCTTC. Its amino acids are CASSSGVGDNEQFF.